This T cell receptor beta chain originates from a study of CD8+ T cells in alopecia areata. Study-level background: A regimen of oral tofacitinib, 5 to 10 mg twice daily, was given to treated patients.

It was cDNA, reverse transcribed from extracted RNA, that served as the sequencing template. The method was immunoSEQ multiplex PCR; TCRdb's version includes in-frame clones alone and lacks a portion of them. This table holds more than 150,000 clones, about 63% found once. The germline V gene has CDR1 SGHRS and CDR2 YFSETQ. Trimming took off 3 bases at V and 5 bases at J, with 12 bases between the two ends. The CDR3 has 13 residues. This clone showed up just once. The sequenced sample was CD4+ T cells sorted from blood, obtained at week 0. This sequence originates from a human donor with alopecia areata. The rearrangement joins TRBV5-1 to TRBJ2-7; D remains unclear. The CDR3 here is CASSSLMKDEQYF. CDR3 DNA sequence: TGCGCCAGCAGCTCCCTCATGAAAGACGAGCAGTACTTC.